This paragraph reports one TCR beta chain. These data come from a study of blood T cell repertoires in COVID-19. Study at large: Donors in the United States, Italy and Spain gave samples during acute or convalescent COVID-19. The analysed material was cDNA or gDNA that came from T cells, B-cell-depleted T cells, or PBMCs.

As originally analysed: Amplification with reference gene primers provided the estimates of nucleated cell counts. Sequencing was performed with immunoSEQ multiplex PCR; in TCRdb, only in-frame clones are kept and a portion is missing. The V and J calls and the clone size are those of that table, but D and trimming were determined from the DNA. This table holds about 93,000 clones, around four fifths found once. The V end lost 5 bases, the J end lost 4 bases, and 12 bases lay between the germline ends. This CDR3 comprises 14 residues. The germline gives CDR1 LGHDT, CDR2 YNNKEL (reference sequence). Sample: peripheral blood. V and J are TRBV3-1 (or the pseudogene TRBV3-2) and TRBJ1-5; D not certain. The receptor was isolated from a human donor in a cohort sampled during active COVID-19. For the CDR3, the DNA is TGTGCCAGCAGCGCGGCATCCTCTAATCAGCCCCAGCATTTT. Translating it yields CASSAASSNQPQHF.